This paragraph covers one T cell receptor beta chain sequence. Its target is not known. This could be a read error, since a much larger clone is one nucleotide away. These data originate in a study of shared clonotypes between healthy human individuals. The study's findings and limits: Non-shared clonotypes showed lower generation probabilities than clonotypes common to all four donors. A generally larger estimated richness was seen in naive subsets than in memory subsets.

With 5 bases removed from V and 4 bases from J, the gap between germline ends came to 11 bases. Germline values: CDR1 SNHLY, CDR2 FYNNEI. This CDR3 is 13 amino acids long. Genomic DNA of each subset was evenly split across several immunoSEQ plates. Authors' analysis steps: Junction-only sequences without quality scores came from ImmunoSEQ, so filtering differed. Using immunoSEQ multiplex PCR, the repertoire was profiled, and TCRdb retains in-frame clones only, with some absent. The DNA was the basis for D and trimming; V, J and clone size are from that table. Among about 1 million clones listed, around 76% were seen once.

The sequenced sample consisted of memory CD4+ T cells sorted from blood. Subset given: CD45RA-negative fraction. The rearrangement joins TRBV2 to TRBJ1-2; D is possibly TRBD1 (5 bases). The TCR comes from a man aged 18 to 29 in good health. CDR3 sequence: CASSTGTVYGYTF. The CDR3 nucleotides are TGTGCCAGCAGTACCGGGACCGTCTATGGCTACACCTTC. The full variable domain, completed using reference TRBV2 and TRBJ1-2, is EPEVTQTPSHQVTQMGQEVILRCVPISNHLYFYWYRQILGQKVEFLVSFYNNEISEKSEIFDDQFSVERPDGSNFTLKIRSTKLEDSAMYFCASSTGTVYGYTFGSGTRLTVV.